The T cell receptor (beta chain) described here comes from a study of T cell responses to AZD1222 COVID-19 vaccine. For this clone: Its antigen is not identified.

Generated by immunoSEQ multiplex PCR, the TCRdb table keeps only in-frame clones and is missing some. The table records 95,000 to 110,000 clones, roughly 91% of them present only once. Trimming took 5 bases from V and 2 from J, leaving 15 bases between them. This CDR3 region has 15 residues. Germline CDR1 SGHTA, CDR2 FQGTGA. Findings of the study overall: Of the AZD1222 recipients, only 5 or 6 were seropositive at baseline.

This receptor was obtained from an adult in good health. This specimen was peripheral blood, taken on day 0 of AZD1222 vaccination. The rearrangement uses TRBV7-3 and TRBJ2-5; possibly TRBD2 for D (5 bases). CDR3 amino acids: CASSETGYSQETQYF. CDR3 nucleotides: TGTGCCAGCAGCGAAACGGGGTATAGTCAAGAGACCCAGTACTTC. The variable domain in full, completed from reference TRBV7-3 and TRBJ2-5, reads GAGVSQTPSNKVTEKGKYVELRCDPISGHTALYWYRQSLGQGPEFLIYFQGTGAADDSGLPNDRFFAVRPEGSVSTLKIQRTERGDSAVYLCASSETGYSQETQYFGPGTRLLVL.